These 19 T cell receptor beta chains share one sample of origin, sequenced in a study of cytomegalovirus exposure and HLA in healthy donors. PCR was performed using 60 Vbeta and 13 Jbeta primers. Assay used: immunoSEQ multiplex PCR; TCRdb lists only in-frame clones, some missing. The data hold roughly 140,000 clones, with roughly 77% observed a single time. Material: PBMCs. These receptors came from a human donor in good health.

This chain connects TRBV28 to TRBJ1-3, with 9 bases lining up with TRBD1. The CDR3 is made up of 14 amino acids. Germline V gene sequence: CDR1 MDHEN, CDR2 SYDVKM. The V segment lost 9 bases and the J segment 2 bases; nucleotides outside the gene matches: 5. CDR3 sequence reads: CASDRGAPGNTIYF. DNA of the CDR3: TGTGCCAGTGACAGGGGGGCGCCTGGAAACACCATATATTTT.

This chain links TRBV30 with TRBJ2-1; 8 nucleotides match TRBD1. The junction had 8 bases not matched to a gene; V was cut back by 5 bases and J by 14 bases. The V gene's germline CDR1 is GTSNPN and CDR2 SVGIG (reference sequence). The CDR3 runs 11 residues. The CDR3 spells CAWGIRGLEFF. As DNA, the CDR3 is TGTGCCTGGGGAATCAGGGGGCTCGAGTTCTTC.

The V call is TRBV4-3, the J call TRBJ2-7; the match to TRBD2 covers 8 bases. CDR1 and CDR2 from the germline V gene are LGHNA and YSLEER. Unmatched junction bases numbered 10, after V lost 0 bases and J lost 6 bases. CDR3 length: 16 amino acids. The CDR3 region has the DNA TGCGCCAGCAGCCAAGATGCCGGGAGGGCCCTTAGCGAGCAGTACTTC. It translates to CASSQDAGRALSEQYF.

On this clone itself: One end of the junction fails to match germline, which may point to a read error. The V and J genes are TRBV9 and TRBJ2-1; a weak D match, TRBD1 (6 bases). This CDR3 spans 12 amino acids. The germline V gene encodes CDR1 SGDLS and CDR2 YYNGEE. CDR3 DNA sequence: TGTGCCAGCAGCGCCGCCGGGACATCGACGCTCTTC. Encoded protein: CASSAAGTSTLF.

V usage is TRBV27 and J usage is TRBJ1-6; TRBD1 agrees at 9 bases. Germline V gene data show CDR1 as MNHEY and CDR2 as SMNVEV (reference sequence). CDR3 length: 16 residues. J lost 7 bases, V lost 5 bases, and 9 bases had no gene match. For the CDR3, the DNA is TGTGCCAGCAGTCCCTTGGGACAGGGCTCAAATTCACCCCTCCACTTT. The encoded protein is CASSPLGQGSNSPLHF.

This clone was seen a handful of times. This CDR3 is CASSRQQEKLFF. The CDR3 nucleotides are TGTGCCAGCAGTAGACAACAGGAAAAACTGTTTTTT. J is TRBJ1-4 and V is TRBV6-1; D uncertain. The CDR3 has 12 amino acids. Trimming stripped 5 bases from V and 8 bases from J, with 9 bases between. Germline-derived CDR1 and CDR2 are MNHNS and SASEGT.

The CDR3 DNA is TGTGCCAGTAGTATAAGAGTTGGGGGAGGCTCAGATACGCAGTATTTT. Encoded protein: CASSIRVGGGSDTQYF. The chain links TRBV19 to TRBJ2-3, with TRBD2 as a possible D gene (6 bases). Germline CDR1 LNHDA, CDR2 SQIVND (reference sequence). The V end lost 2 bases, the J end lost 4 bases, and 16 bases lay between the germline ends. The CDR3 is 16 residues long. Full variable domain (missing parts from reference TRBV19 and TRBJ2-3): DGGITQSPKYLFRKEGQNVTLSCEQNLNHDAMYWYRQDPGQGLRLIYYSQIVNDFQKGDIAEGYSVSREKKESFPLTVTSAQKNPTAFYLCASSIRVGGGSDTQYFGPGTRLTVL.

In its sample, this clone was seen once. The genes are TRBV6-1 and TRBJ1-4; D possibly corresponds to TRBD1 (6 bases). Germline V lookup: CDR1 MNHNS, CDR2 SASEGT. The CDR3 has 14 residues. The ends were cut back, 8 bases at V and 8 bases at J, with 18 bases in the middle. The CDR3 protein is CASGVPGDNEKLFF. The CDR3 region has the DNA TGTGCCAGCGGGGTCCCAGGGGATAACGAAAAACTGTTTTTT.

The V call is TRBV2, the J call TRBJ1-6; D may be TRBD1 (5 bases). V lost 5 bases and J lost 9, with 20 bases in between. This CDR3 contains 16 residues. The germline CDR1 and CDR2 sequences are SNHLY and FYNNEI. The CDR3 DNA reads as TGTGCCAGCAGTCCACGAGCAGGGTTCGGCGGTTCACCCCTCCACTTT. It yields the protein CASSPRAGFGGSPLHF.

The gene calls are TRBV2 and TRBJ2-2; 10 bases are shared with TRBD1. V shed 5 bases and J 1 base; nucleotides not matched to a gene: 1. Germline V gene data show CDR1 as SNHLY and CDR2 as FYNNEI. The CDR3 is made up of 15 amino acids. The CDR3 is CASSRDRGNTGELFF. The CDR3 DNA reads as TGTGCCAGCAGTCGGGACAGGGGGAACACCGGGGAGCTGTTTTTT.

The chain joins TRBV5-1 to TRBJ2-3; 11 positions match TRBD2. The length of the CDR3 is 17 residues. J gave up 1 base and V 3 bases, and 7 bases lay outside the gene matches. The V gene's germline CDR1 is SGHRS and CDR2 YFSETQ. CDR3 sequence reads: CASSSTGTSGGTDTQYF. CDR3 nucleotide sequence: TGCGCCAGCAGCTCAACAGGGACTAGCGGCGGCACAGATACGCAGTATTTT. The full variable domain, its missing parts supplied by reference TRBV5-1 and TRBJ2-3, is KAGVTQTPRYLIKTRGQQVTLSCSPISGHRSVSWYQQTPGQGLQFLFEYFSETQRNKGNFPGRFSGRQFSNSRSEMNVSTLELGDSALYLCASSSTGTSGGTDTQYFGPGTRLTVL.

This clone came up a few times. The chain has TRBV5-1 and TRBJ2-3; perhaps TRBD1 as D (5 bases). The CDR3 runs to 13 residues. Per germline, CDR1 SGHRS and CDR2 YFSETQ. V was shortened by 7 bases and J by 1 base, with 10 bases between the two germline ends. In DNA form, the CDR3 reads TGCGCCAGCGCGTTAGGGGGCACAGATACGCAGTATTTT. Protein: CASALGGTDTQYF.

The CDR3 DNA reads as TGTGCCAGCAGCTCCATGAAAGGGGGCTTAAAAGAGACCCAGTACTTC. It yields the protein CASSSMKGGLKETQYF. The J gene is TRBJ2-5, the V gene TRBV5-4; 7 bases align to TRBD1. The CDR3 totals 16 residues. Germline CDR1 is SGHNT and CDR2 is YYREEE (reference sequence). The junction had 11 bases not matched to a gene; V was cut back by 3 bases and J by 3 bases.

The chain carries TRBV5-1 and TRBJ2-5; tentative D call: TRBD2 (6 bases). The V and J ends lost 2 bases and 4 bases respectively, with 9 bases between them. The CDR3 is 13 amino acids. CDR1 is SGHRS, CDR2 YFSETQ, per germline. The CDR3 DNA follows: TGCGCCAGCAGCTTTGCGGGACGAGAGACCCAGTACTTC. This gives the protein CASSFAGRETQYF. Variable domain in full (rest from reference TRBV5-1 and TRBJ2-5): KAGVTQTPRYLIKTRGQQVTLSCSPISGHRSVSWYQQTPGQGLQFLFEYFSETQRNKGNFPGRFSGRQFSNSRSEMNVSTLELGDSALYLCASSFAGRETQYFGPGTRLLVL.

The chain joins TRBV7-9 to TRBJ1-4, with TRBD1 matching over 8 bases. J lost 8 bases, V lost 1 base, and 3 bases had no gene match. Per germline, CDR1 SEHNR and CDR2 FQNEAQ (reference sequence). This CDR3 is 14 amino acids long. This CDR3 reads CASSLVQGAEKLFF. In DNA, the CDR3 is TGTGCCAGCAGCTTAGTTCAGGGGGCGGAAAAACTGTTTTTT. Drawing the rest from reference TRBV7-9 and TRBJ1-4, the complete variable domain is DTGVSQNPRHKITKRGQNVTFRCDPISEHNRLYWYRQTLGQGPEFLTYFQNEAQLEKSRLLSDRFSAERPKGSFSTLEIQRTEQGDSAMYLCASSLVQGAEKLFFGSGTQLSVL.

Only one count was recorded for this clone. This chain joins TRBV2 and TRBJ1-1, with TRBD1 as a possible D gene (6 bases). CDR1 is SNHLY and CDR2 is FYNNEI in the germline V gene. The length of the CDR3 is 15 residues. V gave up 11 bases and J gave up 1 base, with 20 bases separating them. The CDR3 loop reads CALKTGGGPNTEAFF. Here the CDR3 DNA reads TGTGCCCTTAAGACGGGCGGGGGCCCGAACACTGAAGCTTTCTTT.

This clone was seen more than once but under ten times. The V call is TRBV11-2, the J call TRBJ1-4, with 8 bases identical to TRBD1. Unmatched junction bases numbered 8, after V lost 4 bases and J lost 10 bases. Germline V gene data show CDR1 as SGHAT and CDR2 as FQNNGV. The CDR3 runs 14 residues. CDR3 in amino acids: CASSSARGLGKLFF. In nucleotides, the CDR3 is TGTGCCAGCAGCTCCGCCAGGGGGCTGGGAAAACTGTTTTTT.

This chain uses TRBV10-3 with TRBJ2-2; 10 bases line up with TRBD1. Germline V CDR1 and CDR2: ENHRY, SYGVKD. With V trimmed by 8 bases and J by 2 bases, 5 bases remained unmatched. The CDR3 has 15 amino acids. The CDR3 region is CAIRDRGHNTGELFF. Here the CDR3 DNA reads TGTGCCATCCGGGACAGGGGCCATAACACCGGGGAGCTGTTTTTT.

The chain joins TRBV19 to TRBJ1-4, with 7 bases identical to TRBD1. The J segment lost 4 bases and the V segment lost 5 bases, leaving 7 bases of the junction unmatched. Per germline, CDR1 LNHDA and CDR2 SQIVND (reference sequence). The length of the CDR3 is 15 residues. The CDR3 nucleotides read TGTGCCAGTAGTGGGTGGACAGGACTTAATGAAAAACTGTTTTTT. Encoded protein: CASSGWTGLNEKLFF.